This entry lists 9 T cell receptor beta chains sequenced from one sample in a study of T cell changes during pregnancy in multiple sclerosis. Generated by immunoSEQ multiplex PCR, the TCRdb table keeps only in-frame clones and is missing some. The sample lists tens of thousands of clones; over 85% were seen once. The sequences come from peripheral blood, collected in the second trimester of pregnancy. The receptor source for this set is a female donor in good health, enrolled as a control in a pregnancy study.

This sequence joins TRBV19 and TRBJ2-7; the match to TRBD1 covers 10 bases. V lost 5 bases and J lost 1; bases outside the gene matches: 8. The CDR3 is 16 amino acids. CDR1 LNHDA and CDR2 SQIVND come from the germline V gene (reference sequence). The CDR3 nucleotides are TGTGCCAGTAGTGAATTACTGGGACAGGGGTCCTACGAGCAGTACTTC. Residues: CASSELLGQGSYEQYF.

This chain connects TRBV5-1 to TRBJ2-2; possibly TRBD1 for D (6 bases). The CDR3 extends over 17 amino acids. Trimming shortened V by 0 bases and J by 0 bases, and 12 bases separated the two germline ends. Germline V gene lookup returns CDR1 SGHRS and CDR2 YFSETQ. The chain's CDR3 is CASSLAGAVANTGELFF. The CDR3 nucleotides are TGCGCCAGCAGCTTGGCAGGGGCCGTCGCGAACACCGGGGAGCTGTTTTTT.

The chain combines TRBV7-2 with TRBJ2-3; D remains ambiguous. The CDR3 is 15 amino acids. The V end was cut by 4 bases, the J end by 0 bases, with 11 bases between. From germline, CDR1 is SGHTA and CDR2 FQGNSA. This CDR3 is CASSSYQESTDTQYF. The CDR3, as DNA: TGTGCCAGCAGCTCTTACCAGGAAAGCACAGATACGCAGTATTTT.

This chain joins TRBV4-3 and TRBJ2-1, with TRBD2 identical over 13 bases. V shed 2 bases and J 10 bases; nucleotides not matched to a gene: 5. The CDR3 covers 15 residues. Germline V gene lookup returns CDR1 LGHNA and CDR2 YSLEER. The CDR3 region is CASSQTSGGAQEQFF. DNA for the CDR3: TGCGCCAGCAGCCAAACTAGCGGGGGGGCCCAGGAGCAGTTCTTC.

This chain links TRBV6-4 with TRBJ2-7; perhaps TRBD2 as D (5 bases). The CDR3 contains 13 residues. Trimming shortened V by 2 bases and J by 6 bases, and 11 bases separated the two germline ends. Germline lookup yields CDR1 MRHNA and CDR2 SNTAGT. The CDR3 DNA is TGTGCCAGCAGTGACGGTCCTCGGGGCGAGCAGTACTTC. This gives the protein CASSDGPRGEQYF.

The V gene is TRBV19, the J gene TRBJ2-1; D might be TRBD1 (6 bases). Trimming took off 3 bases at V and 7 bases at J, with 10 bases between the two ends. Germline assignment: CDR1 LNHDA and CDR2 SQIVND (reference sequence). The CDR3 sequence is 13 residues long. The CDR3 spells CASSILQGNEQFF. The CDR3 nucleotides read TGTGCCAGTAGTATCTTACAGGGTAATGAGCAGTTCTTC. Full variable domain (rest looked up from reference TRBV19 and TRBJ2-1): DGGITQSPKYLFRKEGQNVTLSCEQNLNHDAMYWYRQDPGQGLRLIYYSQIVNDFQKGDIAEGYSVSREKKESFPLTVTSAQKNPTAFYLCASSILQGNEQFFGPGTRLTVL.

This clone appeared once. The V and J genes are TRBV25-1 and TRBJ1-5; D remains unclear. From germline, CDR1 is MGHDK and CDR2 SYGVNS. The CDR3 is 15 amino acids. Trimming left V 5 bases short and J 5 bases short, with 16 bases between. In DNA, the CDR3 is TGTGCCAGCAGTTCAAACGGACGGGGTCATCAGCCCCAGCATTTT. Protein product: CASSSNGRGHQPQHF.

This chain links TRBV10-3 with TRBJ2-1; TRBD2 matches at 9 bases. CDR1 ENHRY and CDR2 SYGVKD come from the germline V gene. The CDR3 covers 15 residues. Trimming at V came to 0 bases and at J to 8 bases, leaving 5 bases not matched to a gene. CDR3 residues: CAISESDGLAHEQFF. The CDR3 nucleotides read TGTGCCATCAGTGAGTCGGACGGACTAGCGCATGAGCAGTTCTTC.

V usage is TRBV27 and J usage is TRBJ1-5; possibly TRBD1 for D (6 bases). CDR1 and CDR2 from the germline V gene are MNHEY and SMNVEV (reference sequence). The V and J ends lost 11 bases and 3 bases respectively, with 20 bases between them. CDR3 length: 15 residues. This chain's CDR3 is CASCRGGRNNQPQHF. The CDR3 region has the DNA TGTGCCTCGTGTCGGGGGGGGCGAAACAATCAGCCCCAGCATTTT.